This T cell receptor (beta chain) is drawn from a study of blood T cell repertoires in COVID-19. On the study more broadly: The origin of the acute and convalescent COVID-19 samples was the United States, Italy and Spain. In each case, the material was cDNA or gDNA derived from T cells, B-cell-depleted T cells, or PBMCs.

The authors' processing: Nucleated cell counts were estimated from reference gene primer amplification. Produced via immunoSEQ multiplex PCR; TCRdb's table is partial and in-frame only. V and J calls plus clone size are reproduced from that table; the DNA served to infer D and trimming. This sample yields more than 95,000 clones, of which about 88% are seen a single time; 6.2% belongs to the top ten. The clonotype comes from a human donor in a cohort sampled during active COVID-19. Sequencing was done on a sample of peripheral blood.

DNA of the CDR3: TGTGCCAGCAGCTTGGGGACAGGGCTAGGGCAGCCCCAGCATTTT. Its protein product is CASSLGTGLGQPQHF. The gene calls are TRBV7-9 and TRBJ1-5, with 9 bases matching TRBD1. The CDR3 runs 15 residues. Germline assignment: CDR1 SEHNR and CDR2 FQNEAQ (reference sequence). Trimming cost V 3 bases and J 7 bases; bases outside gene matches: 7.